Here is one T cell receptor (beta chain) with its context. Its target is unknown. CDR3 size: 13 residues. Trimming removed 7 bases at V and 4 bases at J, with 13 bases between. Germline V gives CDR1 MNHEY, CDR2 SVGAGI. Primers included in the PCR were 60 Vbeta and 13 Jbeta primers. Clones were read by immunoSEQ multiplex PCR, and TCRdb kept only the in-frame ones, dropping some. The sample contains some 87,000 clones, roughly 80% of which appear only once. The entry originates in a study of cytomegalovirus exposure and HLA in healthy donors. Study results and limitations: Upon later analysis, TCR association rates were observed to vary by HLA locus, being highest for DRB1 and lowest for HLA-C. Donors were assumed by presence/absence analyses to have roughly uniform sequencing depth. Investigators reported some 150 TCR beta chains as tied to cytomegalovirus.

Sequencing was done on a sample of PBMCs. This chain connects TRBV6-5 to TRBJ1-2; D not certain. This sequence was found in a middle-aged woman in good health and CMV-seropositive. Here the CDR3 reads CASTSRVLYGYTF. DNA of the CDR3: TGTGCCAGCACCTCCCGGGTACTCTATGGCTACACCTTC.